The count of the clone carrying this T cell receptor (beta chain) is one. CD8 memory fractions consisted of CD45RO+ and CCR7-negative CD45RA+ TemRA cells together. Original handling: Because ImmunoSEQ provided only junction sequences with no quality scores, the filtering differed. The protocol was immunoSEQ multiplex PCR, while the TCRdb copy is restricted to in-frame clones and leaves out a portion. That table furnishes V, J and clone size, whereas the DNA furnished D and trimming. The table lists roughly 700,000 clones, less than 95% of them singletons. CDR3 length: 15 amino acids. Germline values: CDR1 SGHVS, CDR2 FNYEAQ. The ends were cut back, 1 base at V and 1 base at J, with 10 bases in the middle. This record comes from a study of shared clonotypes between healthy human individuals. Study at large: The plates for each donor numbered three CD4 naive, three CD4 memory, two CD8 naive and one CD8 memory.

This sequence was found in a man between 18 and 29 years old in good health. Some clones in this sample may be carry-over from other donors' samples. The source material was memory CD8+ T cells from PBMCs. Described subset: CD45RO+ cells pooled with CCR7-negative TemRA cells. This chain uses TRBV7-6 with TRBJ2-5; perhaps TRBD2 as D (5 bases). The DNA for the CDR3 is TGTGCCAGCAGCTTAGAGGAGCGGCCCCAAGAGACCCAGTACTTC. As protein: CASSLEERPQETQYF.